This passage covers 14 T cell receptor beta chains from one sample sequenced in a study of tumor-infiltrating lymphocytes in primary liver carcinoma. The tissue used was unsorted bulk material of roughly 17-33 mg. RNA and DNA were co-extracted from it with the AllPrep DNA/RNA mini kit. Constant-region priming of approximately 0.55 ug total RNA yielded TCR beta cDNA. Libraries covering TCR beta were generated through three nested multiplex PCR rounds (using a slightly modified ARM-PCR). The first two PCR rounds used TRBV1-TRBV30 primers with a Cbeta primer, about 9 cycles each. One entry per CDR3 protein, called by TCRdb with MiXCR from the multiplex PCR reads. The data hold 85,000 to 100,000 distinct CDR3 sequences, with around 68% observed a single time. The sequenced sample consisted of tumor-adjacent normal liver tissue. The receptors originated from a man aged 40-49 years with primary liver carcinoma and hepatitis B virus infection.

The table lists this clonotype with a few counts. CDR3 nucleotide sequence: TGTGCCAGCAGTTCTGGACAGGGGGATAAATACACCTTC. This codes for CASSSGQGDKYTF. The rearrangement joins TRBV28 to TRBJ1-2, with 10 bases identical to TRBD1. Germline V gene lookup returns CDR1 MDHEN and CDR2 SYDVKM. V was pared by 4 bases and J by 11 bases, with 7 bases of the junction left unmatched. CDR3 length: 13 amino acids.

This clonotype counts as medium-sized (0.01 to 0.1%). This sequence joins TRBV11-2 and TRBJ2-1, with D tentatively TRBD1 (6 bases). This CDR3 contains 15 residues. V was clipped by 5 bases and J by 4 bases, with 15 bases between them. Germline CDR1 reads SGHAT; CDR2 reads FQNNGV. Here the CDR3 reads CASSTGTGSYNEQFF. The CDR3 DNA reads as TGTGCCAGCAGCACAGGGACGGGCAGTTACAATGAGCAGTTCTTC.

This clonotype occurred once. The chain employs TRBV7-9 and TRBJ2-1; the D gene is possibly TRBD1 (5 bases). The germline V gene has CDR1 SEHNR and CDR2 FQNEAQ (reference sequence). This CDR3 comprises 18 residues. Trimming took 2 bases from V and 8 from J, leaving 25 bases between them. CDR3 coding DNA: TGTGCCAGCAGCTTAAGCTCTCGCAGGGATCTCCTTACAGATGAGCAGTTCTTC. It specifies CASSLSSRRDLLTDEQFF. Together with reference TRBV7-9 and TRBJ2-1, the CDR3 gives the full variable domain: DTGVSQNPRHKITKRGQNVTFRCDPISEHNRLYWYRQTLGQGPEFLTYFQNEAQLEKSRLLSDRFSAERPKGSFSTLEIQRTEQGDSAMYLCASSLSSRRDLLTDEQFFGPGTRLTVL.

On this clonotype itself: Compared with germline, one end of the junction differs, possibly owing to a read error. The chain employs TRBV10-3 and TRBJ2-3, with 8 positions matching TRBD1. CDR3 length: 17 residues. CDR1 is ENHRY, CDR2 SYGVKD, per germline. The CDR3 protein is CAISKEYTGFGTGTQYF. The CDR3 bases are TGTGCCATCAGCAAGGAATACACAGGGTTCGGGACAGGTACGCAGTATTTT.

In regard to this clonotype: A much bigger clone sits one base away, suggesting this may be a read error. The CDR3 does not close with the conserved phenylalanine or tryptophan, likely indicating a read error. CDR3 residues: CSVEEVYPQYS. The CDR3 DNA sequence: TGCAGCGTTGAAGAGGTCTACCCGCAGTATTCT. The rearrangement uses TRBV29-1 and TRBJ2-3, with D unclear. V was pared by 0 bases and J by 10 bases, with 8 bases between. The germline CDR1 and CDR2 sequences are SQVTM and ANQGSEA. CDR3 length: 11 amino acids.

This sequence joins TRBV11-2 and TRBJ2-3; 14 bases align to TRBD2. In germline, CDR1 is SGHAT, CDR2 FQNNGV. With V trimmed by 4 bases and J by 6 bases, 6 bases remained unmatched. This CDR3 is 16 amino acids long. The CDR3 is CASSSPGLAGVDTQYF. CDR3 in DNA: TGTGCCAGCAGCTCCCCGGGACTAGCGGGAGTGGATACGCAGTATTTT. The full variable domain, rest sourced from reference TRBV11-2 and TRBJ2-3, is EAGVAQSPRYKIIEKRQSVAFWCNPISGHATLYWYQQILGQGPKLLIQFQNNGVVDDSQLPKDRFSAERLKGVDSTLKIQPAKLEDSAVYLCASSSPGLAGVDTQYFGPGTRLTVL.

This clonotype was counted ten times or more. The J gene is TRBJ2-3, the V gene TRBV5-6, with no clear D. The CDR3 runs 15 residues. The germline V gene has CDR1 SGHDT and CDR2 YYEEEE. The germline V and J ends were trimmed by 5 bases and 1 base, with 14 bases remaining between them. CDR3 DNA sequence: TGTGCCAGCAGGTTTATGGCCATACGCACAGATACGCAGTATTTT. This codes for CASRFMAIRTDTQYF.

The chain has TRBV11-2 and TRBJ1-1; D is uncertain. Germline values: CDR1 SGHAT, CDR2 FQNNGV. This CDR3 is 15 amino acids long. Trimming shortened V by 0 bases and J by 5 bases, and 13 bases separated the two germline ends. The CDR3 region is CASSLDLEGRTEAFF. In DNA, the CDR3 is TGTGCCAGCAGCTTAGATCTGGAGGGAAGGACTGAAGCTTTCTTT.

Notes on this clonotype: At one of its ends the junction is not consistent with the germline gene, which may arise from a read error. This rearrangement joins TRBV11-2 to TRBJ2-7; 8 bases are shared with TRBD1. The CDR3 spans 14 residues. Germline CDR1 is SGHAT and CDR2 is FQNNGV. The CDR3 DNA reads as TGTGCCAGCAGCATACGCAGGGGGCCCTACGAGCAATACTTC. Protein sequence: CASSIRRGPYEQYF. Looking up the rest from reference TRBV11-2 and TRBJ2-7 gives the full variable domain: EAGVAQSPRYKIIEKRQSVAFWCNPISGHATLYWYQQILGQGPKLLIQFQNNGVVDDSQLPKDRFSAERLKGVDSTLKIQPAKLEDSAVYLCASSIRRGPYEQYFGPGTRLTVT.

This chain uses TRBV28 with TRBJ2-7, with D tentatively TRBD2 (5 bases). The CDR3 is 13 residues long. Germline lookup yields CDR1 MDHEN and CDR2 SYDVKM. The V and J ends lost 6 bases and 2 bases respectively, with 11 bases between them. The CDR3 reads CASSSGLTYEQYF. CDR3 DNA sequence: TGTGCCAGCAGCTCAGGACTGACCTACGAGCAGTACTTC.

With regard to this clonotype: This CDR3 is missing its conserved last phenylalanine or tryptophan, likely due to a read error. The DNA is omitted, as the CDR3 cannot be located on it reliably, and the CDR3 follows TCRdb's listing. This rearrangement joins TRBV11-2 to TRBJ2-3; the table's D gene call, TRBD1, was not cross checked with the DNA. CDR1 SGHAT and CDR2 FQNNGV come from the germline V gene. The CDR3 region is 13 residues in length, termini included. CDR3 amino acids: CANSLGGGDTLYY.

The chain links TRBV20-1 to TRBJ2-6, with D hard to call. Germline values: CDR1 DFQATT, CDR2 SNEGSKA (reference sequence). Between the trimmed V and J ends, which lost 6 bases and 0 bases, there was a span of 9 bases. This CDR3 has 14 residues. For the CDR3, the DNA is TGCAGTGCAGGCCCGCACTCTGGGGCCAACGTCCTGACTTTC. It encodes CSAGPHSGANVLTF.

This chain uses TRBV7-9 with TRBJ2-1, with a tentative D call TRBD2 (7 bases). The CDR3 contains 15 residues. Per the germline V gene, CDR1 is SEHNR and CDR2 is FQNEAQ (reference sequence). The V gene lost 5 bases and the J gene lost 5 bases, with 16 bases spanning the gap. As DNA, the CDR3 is TGTGCCAGCAGCGCTGGACAGACTAGCCACAATGAGCAGTTCTTC. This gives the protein CASSAGQTSHNEQFF.

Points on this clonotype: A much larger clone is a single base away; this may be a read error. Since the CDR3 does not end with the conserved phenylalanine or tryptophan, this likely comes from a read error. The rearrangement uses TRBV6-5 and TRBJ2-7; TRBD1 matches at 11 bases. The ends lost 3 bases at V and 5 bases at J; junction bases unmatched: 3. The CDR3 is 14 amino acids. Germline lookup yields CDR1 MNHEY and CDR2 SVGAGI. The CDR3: CASSYRDRGDEQYL. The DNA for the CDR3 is TGTGCCAGCAGTTATAGGGACAGGGGGGACGAGCAGTACCTC.